The sequence of this T cell receptor (beta chain) was determined in a study of HIV-infected patients and healthy controls. The germline gives CDR1 MNHNS, CDR2 SASEGT. V lost 4 bases and J 0 bases, leaving 18 bases between the germline ends. The CDR3 has 17 residues. Around 530 ng RNA was reverse transcribed with alpha and beta constant-region primers. Alpha and beta chain libraries were made separately by chain-specific third strand synthesis with multiplexing indices. One primer pair amplified all rearrangements per chain; each cDNA got molecular barcodes. TCRdb reprocessed the 5' RACE reads via MiXCR and lists one record per CDR3 protein. The sample holds about 15,000 distinct CDR3 sequences, 8% to 10% seen once. Whole blood was used without fractionation, so all unsorted peripheral T cells were included. Control samples came from some ten uninfected healthy donors, several of them resampled after two to four months.

Whole-study results and caveats: During therapy, HIV-associated CDR3s fell significantly in frequency, while CMV-associated CDR3s did not change significantly.

This clonotype came up many times. Its antigen remains unknown. This receptor was taken from an adult in good health. V and J are TRBV6-1 and TRBJ1-1; D is perhaps TRBD1 (6 bases). Material: blood. The CDR3: CASSVRQVGLMNTEAFF. Here the CDR3 DNA reads TGTGCCAGCAGTGTCCGACAGGTTGGACTCATGAACACTGAAGCTTTCTTT.